This T cell receptor (beta chain) was captured in a study of blood T cell repertoires in COVID-19. The germline CDR1 and CDR2 sequences are SGHDT and YYEEEE. Unmatched junction bases numbered 3, after V lost 4 bases and J lost 2 bases. This CDR3 spans 14 amino acids. Per the study methods: The assay estimated nucleated cells by amplifying reference gene primers. Data came from immunoSEQ multiplex PCR; TCRdb stores just in-frame clones and leaves some out. V, J and clone size were drawn from that table, and D and trimming were deduced from the DNA. The data hold a few hundred thousand clones, with 70% to 90% observed a single time.

The TCR sequence derives from a man aged 30 to 45 who had recovered from COVID-19. Sequenced sample: PBMCs or T cells enriched from blood (not recorded which). The genes are TRBV5-6 and TRBJ1-3, with TRBD1 identical over 7 bases. The CDR3 loop is CASSVRGAGNTIYF. The CDR3, as DNA: TGTGCCAGCAGCGTCAGGGGGGCTGGAAACACCATATATTTT.